Presented here are 18 T cell receptor beta chains from one specimen sequenced in a study of patients and donors after allogeneic stem cell transplantation. One entry per CDR3 protein results from TCRdb running MiXCR on the RT-PCR reads. The data show over 350,000 distinct CDR3 sequences, 16% seen once. The sample was blood, either unsorted or a sorted T cell fraction (not recorded which). The origin of the receptors is a human donor who was either an allogeneic HSCT recipient or a stem cell or donor lymphocyte infusion donor (not recorded which). It is not recorded whose cells these are; they may come from a transplant donor.

This clonotype was seen only a few times. The chain carries TRBV3-1 and TRBJ2-3; 10 bases fit TRBD2. J lost 4 bases, V lost 0 bases, and 7 bases had no gene match. The germline V gene has CDR1 LGHDT and CDR2 YNNKEL (reference sequence). The CDR3 runs 17 residues. CDR3 sequence: CASSQDRLAGGSDTQYF. DNA of the CDR3: TGTGCCAGCAGCCAAGATCGGTTAGCGGGAGGTTCAGATACGCAGTATTTT.

CDR3 residues: CSASGQGSYNEQFF. The CDR3 nucleotides are TGCAGCGCCTCGGGACAGGGGAGCTACAATGAGCAGTTCTTC. This rearrangement joins TRBV29-1 to TRBJ2-1; 10 bases match TRBD1. The CDR3 runs to 14 residues. CDR1 is SQVTM, CDR2 ANQGSEA, per germline. Germline trimming cut 7 bases from V and 3 bases from J; bases unmatched to any gene: 6.

In nucleotides, the CDR3 is TGTGCCAGCGGGGCGATAGGGGGTCGCGAGACCCAGTACTTC. This sequence encodes CASGAIGGRETQYF. This chain links TRBV6-1 with TRBJ2-5; D may be TRBD1 (6 bases). The CDR3 has 14 amino acids. V lost 8 bases and J lost 5, with 18 bases in between. Germline CDR1 MNHNS, CDR2 SASEGT.

This clonotype was seen more than once but under ten times. The chain employs TRBV29-1 and TRBJ1-2; D is unresolved. With 3 bases removed from V and 0 bases from J, the gap between germline ends came to 2 bases. Germline CDR1 and CDR2: SQVTM and ANQGSEA. This CDR3 contains 11 residues. CDR3: CSVDTNYGYTF. In DNA form, the CDR3 reads TGCAGCGTTGACACTAACTATGGCTACACCTTC. Looking up the rest from reference TRBV29-1 and TRBJ1-2 gives the full variable domain: SAVISQKPSRDICQRGTSLTIQCQVDSQVTMMFWYRQQPGQSLTLIATANQGSEATYESGFVIDKFPISRPNLTFSTLTVSNMSPEDSSIYLCSVDTNYGYTFGSGTRLTVV.

The genes are TRBV6-5 and TRBJ1-4, with TRBD1 as a possible D gene (5 bases). The CDR3 runs 13 residues. Trimming took off 3 bases at V and 12 bases at J, with 14 bases between the two ends. CDR1 and CDR2 from the germline V gene are MNHEY and SVGAGI. DNA for the CDR3: TGTGCCAGCAGTTATTATGAAGGGGCTGAACTGTTTTTT. Encoded protein: CASSYYEGAELFF.

This clonotype came up a few times. The chain employs TRBV5-1 and TRBJ2-7; D is ambiguous. This CDR3 contains 15 residues. Trimming removed 0 bases at V and 0 bases at J, with 10 bases between. The germline V gene has CDR1 SGHRS and CDR2 YFSETQ. CDR3: CASSLVGQSSYEQYF. CDR3 DNA sequence: TGCGCCAGCAGCTTGGTGGGTCAAAGCTCCTACGAGCAGTACTTC. Full variable domain (missing parts from reference TRBV5-1 and TRBJ2-7): KAGVTQTPRYLIKTRGQQVTLSCSPISGHRSVSWYQQTPGQGLQFLFEYFSETQRNKGNFPGRFSGRQFSNSRSEMNVSTLELGDSALYLCASSLVGQSSYEQYFGPGTRLTVT.

This clonotype was observed a few times. DNA for the CDR3: TGTGCCAGCAGCTGGACAGGGAGGGGTGAAAAACTGTTTTTT. Its translation: CASSWTGRGEKLFF. V is TRBV7-9 and J is TRBJ1-4; 8 bases match TRBD1. CDR1 and CDR2 from the germline V gene are SEHNR and FQNEAQ (reference sequence). The CDR3 is 14 amino acids. V lost 4 bases and J lost 7; bases outside the gene matches: 5.

This clonotype was seen at least ten times. This chain links TRBV12-3 or TRBV12-4 with TRBJ1-1; no definite D call. The CDR3 totals 12 residues. Trimming took off 2 bases at V and 5 bases at J, with 6 bases between the two ends. The CDR3 DNA is TGTGCCAGCAGTTTATTCGGAACTGAAGCTTTCTTT. It yields the protein CASSLFGTEAFF.

The chain uses TRBV5-1 and TRBJ2-3, with 10 bases identical to TRBD2. Germline lookup yields CDR1 SGHRS and CDR2 YFSETQ. The CDR3 sequence is 16 residues long. V was clipped by 4 bases and J by 4 bases; unmatched bases: 9. CDR3 sequence reads: CASSGPGLASPDTQYF. CDR3 DNA sequence: TGCGCCAGCAGCGGACCGGGACTAGCGTCCCCAGATACGCAGTATTTT.

The CDR3 DNA reads TGTGCCACCAGTGATTTGGGGACTAGTTTTTACAATGAGCAGTTCTTC. This gives the protein CATSDLGTSFYNEQFF. The chain has TRBV24-1 and TRBJ2-1; 8 nucleotides align to TRBD2. CDR3 length equals 16 residues. Germline V gives CDR1 KGHDR, CDR2 SFDVKD. The ends lost 0 bases at V and 4 bases at J; junction bases unmatched: 4.

This clonotype was found a few times. The J gene is TRBJ1-2, the V gene TRBV10-3; no clear D. The CDR3 is 15 amino acids. Germline values: CDR1 ENHRY, CDR2 SYGVKD. The V end was cut by 0 bases, the J end by 4 bases, with 12 bases between. The CDR3 protein is CAISESKDSIYGYTF. The CDR3 nucleotides are TGTGCCATCAGTGAGTCTAAGGACTCCATCTATGGCTACACCTTC.

The chain has TRBV24-1 and TRBJ2-4, with a tentative D call TRBD2 (5 bases). The CDR3 spans 13 residues. Germline V gives CDR1 KGHDR, CDR2 SFDVKD. V was cut by 4 bases and J by 4 bases, with 7 bases left in between. CDR3 sequence reads: CATSEGGKNIQYF. The CDR3 bases are TGTGCCACCAGTGAAGGCGGGAAAAACATTCAGTACTTC.

This clonotype was detected only a few times. The chain is built from TRBV20-1 and TRBJ2-5; TRBD2 matches 8 bases. The CDR3 has 11 amino acids. Trimming took 7 bases from V and 6 from J; bases not matched to a gene: 4. In germline, CDR1 is DFQATT, CDR2 SNEGSKA (reference sequence). CDR3 bases: TGCAGTGAAGCGGGGGCCAAGACCCAGTACTTC. This sequence encodes CSEAGAKTQYF.

This clonotype was counted ten times or more. The chain couples TRBV5-1 to TRBJ2-2; no clear D gene. Germline CDR1 and CDR2: SGHRS and YFSETQ. This CDR3 contains 16 residues. With 2 bases removed from V and 6 bases from J, the gap between germline ends came to 17 bases. The DNA for the CDR3 is TGCGCCAGCAGCTTAGGCTTGGCAGTATCGGCCGGGGAGCTGTTTTTT. Its protein product is CASSLGLAVSAGELFF.

The rearrangement joins TRBV13 to TRBJ2-7; the D gene is possibly TRBD2 (6 bases). Trimming pared 5 bases from V and 2 bases from J, leaving 13 bases between. This CDR3 spans 14 amino acids. Germline V lookup: CDR1 PRHDT, CDR2 FYEKMQ (reference sequence). The CDR3 nucleotides are TGTGCCAGCAGCCATAGGGACTTTGCCTACGAGCAGTACTTC. Protein: CASSHRDFAYEQYF. Full variable domain (rest looked up from reference TRBV13 and TRBJ2-7): AAGVIQSPRHLIKEKRETATLKCYPIPRHDTVYWYQQGPGQDPQFLISFYEKMQSDKGSIPDRFSAQQFSDYHSELNMSSLELGDSALYFCASSHRDFAYEQYFGPGTRLTVT.

The V call is TRBV25-1, the J call TRBJ2-3; D perhaps matches TRBD2 (5 bases). V shed 6 bases and J shed 4 bases, with 20 bases lying between them. The CDR3 consists of 16 residues. Germline V gives CDR1 MGHDK, CDR2 SYGVNS. The CDR3 spells CASSRTAGPGADTQYF. The CDR3 DNA is TGTGCCAGCAGCCGAACCGCAGGACCCGGGGCAGATACGCAGTATTTT.

The rearrangement links TRBV9 to TRBJ1-2, with D maybe TRBD1 (6 bases). The CDR3 is made up of 17 amino acids. Between the trimmed V and J ends, which lost 3 bases and 5 bases, there was a span of 23 bases. Germline V gene sequence: CDR1 SGDLS, CDR2 YYNGEE. As DNA, the CDR3 is TGTGCCAGCAGCGCCCTACAGGGCCCCACCTCTCGATATGGCTACACCTTC. Translating it yields CASSALQGPTSRYGYTF.

The chain recombines TRBV2 with TRBJ2-4, with 7 bases matching TRBD2. Germline assignment: CDR1 SNHLY and CDR2 FYNNEI. The junction had 2 bases not matched to a gene; V was cut back by 8 bases and J by 1 base. This CDR3 is 13 amino acids long. The CDR3 DNA is TGTGCCAGCTCGCGGGAGGCCAAAAACATTCAGTACTTC. It encodes CASSREAKNIQYF.